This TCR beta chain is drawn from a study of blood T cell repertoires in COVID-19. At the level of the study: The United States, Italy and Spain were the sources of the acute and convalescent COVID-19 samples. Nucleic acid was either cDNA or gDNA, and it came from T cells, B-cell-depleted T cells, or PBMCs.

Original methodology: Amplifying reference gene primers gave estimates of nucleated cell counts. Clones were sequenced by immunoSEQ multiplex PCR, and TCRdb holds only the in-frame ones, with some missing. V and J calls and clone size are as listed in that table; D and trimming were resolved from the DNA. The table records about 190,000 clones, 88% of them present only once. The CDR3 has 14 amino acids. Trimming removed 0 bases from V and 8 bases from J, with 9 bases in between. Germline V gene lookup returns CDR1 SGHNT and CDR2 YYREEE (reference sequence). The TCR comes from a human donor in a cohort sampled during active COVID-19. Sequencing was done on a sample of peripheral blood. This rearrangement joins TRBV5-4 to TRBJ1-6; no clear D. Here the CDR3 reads CASSLGWSYSPLHF. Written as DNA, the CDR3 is TGTGCCAGCAGCTTGGGGTGGAGCTATTCACCCCTCCACTTT. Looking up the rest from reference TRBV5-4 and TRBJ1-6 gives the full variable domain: ETGVTQSPTHLIKTRGQQVTLRCSSQSGHNTVSWYQQALGQGPQFIFQYYREEENGRGNFPPRFSGLQFPNYSSELNVNALELDDSALYLCASSLGWSYSPLHFGNGTRLTVT.